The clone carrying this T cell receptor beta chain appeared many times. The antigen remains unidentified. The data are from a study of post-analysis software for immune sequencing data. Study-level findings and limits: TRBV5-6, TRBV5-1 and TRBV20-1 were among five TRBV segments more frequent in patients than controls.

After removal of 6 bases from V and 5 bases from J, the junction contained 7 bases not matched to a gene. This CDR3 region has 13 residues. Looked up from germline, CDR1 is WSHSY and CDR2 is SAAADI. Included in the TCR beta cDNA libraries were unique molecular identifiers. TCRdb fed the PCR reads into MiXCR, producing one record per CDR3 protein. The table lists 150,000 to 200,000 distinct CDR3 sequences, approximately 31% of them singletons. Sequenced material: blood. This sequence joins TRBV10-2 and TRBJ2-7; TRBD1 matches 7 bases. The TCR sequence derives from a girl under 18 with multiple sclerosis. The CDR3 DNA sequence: TGCGCCAGCAGCTGGGACAGCCCCCACGAGCAGTACTTC. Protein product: CASSWDSPHEQYF.